The 15 T cell receptor beta chains below all came from one sample that was sequenced in a study of cytomegalovirus exposure and HLA in healthy donors. It was with 60 Vbeta and 13 Jbeta primers that the PCR ran. Here immunoSEQ multiplex PCR was the method, and the copy in TCRdb shows in-frame clones only, minus some. The table shows roughly 100,000 clones, with about three fifths occurring only once. Sample: PBMCs. The receptors here all came from a human donor in good health.

There are a few counts of this clone. The chain couples TRBV28 to TRBJ2-5; TRBD2 agrees at 9 bases. The J call may be faulty, since TRBJ2-7 better matches the DNA end. Germline V gene sequence: CDR1 MDHEN, CDR2 SYDVKM. The CDR3 sequence is 16 residues long. Here the CDR3 reads CASSSLAGRRQYEQYF. The CDR3 nucleotides are TGTGCCAGCAGTTCACTAGCGGGTCGGCGTCAATACGAGCAGTACTTC.

Turning to this clone: The sample carries other DNA sequences with the same CDR3. The chain is built from TRBV7-9 and TRBJ2-3, with a possible D match to TRBD2 (5 bases). Trimming removed 5 bases at V and 2 bases at J, with 11 bases between. The CDR3 is 14 amino acids. The germline gives CDR1 SEHNR, CDR2 FQNEAQ (reference sequence). The CDR3 DNA sequence: TGTGCCAGCAGCCGAAGCGGAAACACAGATACGCAGTATTTT. Translated, it gives CASSRSGNTDTQYF. Filled out from reference TRBV7-9 and TRBJ2-3, the complete variable domain reads DTGVSQNPRHKITKRGQNVTFRCDPISEHNRLYWYRQTLGQGPEFLTYFQNEAQLEKSRLLSDRFSAERPKGSFSTLEIQRTEQGDSAMYLCASSRSGNTDTQYFGPGTRLTVL.

The chain is built from TRBV11-2 and TRBJ1-4; TRBD1 aligns across 7 bases. V dropped 5 bases and J dropped 15; count of bases not matched to a gene: 15. This CDR3 spans 14 amino acids. Germline V gene lookup returns CDR1 SGHAT and CDR2 FQNNGV. The CDR3 DNA is TGTGCCAGCAGCCCCGGAGAGGGCCAGGGGGAATTGTTTTTT. Protein sequence: CASSPGEGQGELFF.

V usage is TRBV28 and J usage is TRBJ2-7, with a tentative D call TRBD2 (6 bases). The CDR3 is made up of 11 amino acids. Per germline, CDR1 MDHEN and CDR2 SYDVKM. With 6 bases removed from V and 9 bases from J, the gap between germline ends came to 12 bases. The CDR3 is CASSRTIWQYF. The CDR3, as DNA: TGTGCCAGCAGCCGGACTATTTGGCAGTACTTC.

The V gene is TRBV7-9, the J gene TRBJ1-1; 7 bases are shared with TRBD1. V shed 5 bases and J 1 base; nucleotides not matched to a gene: 4. This CDR3 has 14 amino acids. The germline V gene has CDR1 SEHNR and CDR2 FQNEAQ (reference sequence). CDR3 in amino acids: CASSDREQNTEAFF. The CDR3 DNA follows: TGTGCCAGCAGCGACAGGGAGCAGAACACTGAAGCTTTCTTT.

In this sample, this clone turned up once. The chain uses TRBV5-6 and TRBJ1-1, with D perhaps TRBD1 (5 bases). The germline V gene encodes CDR1 SGHDT and CDR2 YYEEEE. Trimming took off 4 bases at V and 5 bases at J, with 18 bases between the two ends. The CDR3 is 15 amino acids. CDR3 in DNA: TGTGCCAGCAGCCACGGGACGCCGGGGGGGACTGAAGCTTTCTTT. It codes for CASSHGTPGGTEAFF.

The chain couples TRBV5-1 to TRBJ2-7, with D uncertain. Germline V lookup: CDR1 SGHRS, CDR2 YFSETQ. The CDR3 extends over 13 amino acids. V was pared by 0 bases and J by 6 bases, with 10 bases between. The CDR3 region is CASSLDLSGEQYF. CDR3 in DNA: TGCGCCAGCAGCTTGGACCTATCGGGCGAGCAGTACTTC.

This clone came up a few times. The V and J genes are TRBV5-1 and TRBJ2-3, with D possibly being TRBD1 (7 bases). Germline CDR1 SGHRS, CDR2 YFSETQ. The CDR3 covers 14 residues. Trimming stripped 8 bases from V and 3 bases from J, with 16 bases between. The CDR3 sequence: CASTSRGTTDTQYF. The CDR3 DNA sequence: TGCGCCAGTACCTCCAGGGGGACTACAGATACGCAGTATTTT. Full variable domain (rest looked up from reference TRBV5-1 and TRBJ2-3): KAGVTQTPRYLIKTRGQQVTLSCSPISGHRSVSWYQQTPGQGLQFLFEYFSETQRNKGNFPGRFSGRQFSNSRSEMNVSTLELGDSALYLCASTSRGTTDTQYFGPGTRLTVL.

The chain links TRBV7-9 to TRBJ2-1, with D tentatively TRBD1 (5 bases). The germline V gene has CDR1 SEHNR and CDR2 FQNEAQ (reference sequence). The CDR3 totals 15 residues. Trimming took off 3 bases at V and 4 bases at J, with 13 bases between the two ends. The CDR3 DNA follows: TGTGCCAGCAGCTTTTCCAGGGCCCTATACAATGAGCAGTTCTTC. Encoded protein: CASSFSRALYNEQFF.

The chain couples TRBV6-5 to TRBJ2-5; D is perhaps TRBD1 (6 bases). This CDR3 has 12 amino acids. Germline loops: CDR1 MNHEY, CDR2 SVGAGI. Trimming stripped 6 bases from V and 6 bases from J, with 11 bases between. The CDR3 is CASSQDRQTQYF. The CDR3, as DNA: TGTGCCAGCAGCCAGGACAGACAGACCCAGTACTTC.

This chain uses TRBV6-1 with TRBJ1-1; D unclear. V shed 6 bases and J shed 0 bases, with 11 bases lying between them. This CDR3 contains 14 residues. Germline CDR1 reads MNHNS; CDR2 reads SASEGT. The chain's CDR3 is CASSAARMNTEAFF. The CDR3 DNA is TGTGCCAGCAGCGCGGCACGGATGAACACTGAAGCTTTCTTT.

CDR3 sequence (DNA): TGTGCCAGCAGCCAGGAACGGACTAGTGGGAATGAGCAGTTCTTC. Amino acids: CASSQERTSGNEQFF. The chain carries TRBV4-2 and TRBJ2-1; 7 bases agree with TRBD2. The ends lost 3 bases at V and 7 bases at J; junction bases unmatched: 9. Germline V CDR1 and CDR2: LGHNA, YNFKEQ. CDR3 length equals 15 residues.

The gene calls are TRBV2 and TRBJ2-1; tentatively, D is TRBD2 (6 bases). From germline, CDR1 is SNHLY and CDR2 FYNNEI. CDR3 size: 15 residues. Trimming pared 3 bases from V and 5 bases from J, leaving 14 bases between. Here the CDR3 DNA reads TGTGCCAGCAGTGATGGGAGGCTAGCGAACAATGAGCAGTTCTTC. Protein sequence: CASSDGRLANNEQFF.

The chain combines TRBV5-1 with TRBJ2-3; D possibly corresponds to TRBD1 (5 bases). The germline gives CDR1 SGHRS, CDR2 YFSETQ. With 5 bases removed from V and 0 bases from J, the gap between germline ends came to 13 bases. The CDR3 is made up of 15 amino acids. The CDR3 is CASSLTESSTDTQYF. CDR3 nucleotide sequence: TGCGCCAGCAGTTTGACAGAGTCTAGCACAGATACGCAGTATTTT.

This rearrangement joins TRBV5-4 to TRBJ2-3, with 11 positions matching TRBD2. Trimming took 3 bases from V and 8 from J; bases not matched to a gene: 5. Germline CDR1 is SGHNT and CDR2 is YYREEE (reference sequence). This CDR3 spans 14 amino acids. CDR3 DNA sequence: TGTGCCAGCAGCTCTCTAGCGGGAGGCGTTACGCAGTATTTT. Translated: CASSSLAGGVTQYF.